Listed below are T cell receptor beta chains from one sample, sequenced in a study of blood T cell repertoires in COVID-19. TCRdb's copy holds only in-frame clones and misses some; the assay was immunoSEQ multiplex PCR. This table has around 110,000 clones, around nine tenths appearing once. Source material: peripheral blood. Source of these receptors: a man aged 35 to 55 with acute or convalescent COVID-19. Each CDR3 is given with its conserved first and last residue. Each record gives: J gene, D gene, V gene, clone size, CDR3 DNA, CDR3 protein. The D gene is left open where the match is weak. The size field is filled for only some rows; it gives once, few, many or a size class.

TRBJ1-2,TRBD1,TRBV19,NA,TGTGCCAGTAGTTCGGACAGGTTCCCGTTGGACTATGGCTACACCTTC,CASSSDRFPLDYGYTF
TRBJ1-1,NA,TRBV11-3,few,TGTGCCAGCAGCCCTGCGACAGGAATGAACACTGAAGCTTTCTTT,CASSPATGMNTEAFF
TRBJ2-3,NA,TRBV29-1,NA,TGCAGCGTTGAGGGCAGGGGCGCAGATACGCAGTATTTT,CSVEGRGADTQYF
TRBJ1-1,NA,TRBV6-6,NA,TGTGCCAGCAGTTCTCGACCCGGGGGCACTGAAGCTTTCTTT,CASSSRPGGTEAFF
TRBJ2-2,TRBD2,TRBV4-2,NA,TGTGCCAGCAGCCAAGCCCCCCTAGCGGGGGGGCTCATGAGGAAAGCCGGGGAGCTGTTTTTT,CASSQAPLAGGLMRKAGELFF
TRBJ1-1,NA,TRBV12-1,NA,TGTGCCAGCAGCTTTGCGCGGGGGAGGGGGTTCAGCACTGAAGCTTTCTTT,CASSFARGRGFSTEAFF
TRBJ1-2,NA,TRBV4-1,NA,TGCGCCAGCAGCCAAGTAGGGTCAGGGCCCTATGGCTACACCTTC,CASSQVGSGPYGYTF
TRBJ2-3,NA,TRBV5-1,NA,TGCGCCAGCAGCTTGGCCGGGAAACCTAGCACAGATACGCAGTATTTT,CASSLAGKPSTDTQYF
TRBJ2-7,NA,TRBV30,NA,TGTGCCTGTAAGACACAGGGATGGGGCGAGCAGTACTTC,CACKTQGWGEQYF
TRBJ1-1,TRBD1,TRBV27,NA,TGTGCCAGCAGGACAGGGGTAATGAACACTGAAGCTTTCTTT,CASRTGVMNTEAFF
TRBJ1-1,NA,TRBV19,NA,TGTGCCAGTAGTATGTTTGGCGGTCCCCTGAACACTGAAGCTTTCTTT,CASSMFGGPLNTEAFF
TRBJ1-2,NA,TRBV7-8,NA,TGTGCCAGCAGCTTAGTGGGGGGAGGGGATGGCTACACCTTC,CASSLVGGGDGYTF
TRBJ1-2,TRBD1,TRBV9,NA,TGTGCCAGCAGCCCCACCGGGACAGGGGTAAATGGCTACACCTTC,CASSPTGTGVNGYTF
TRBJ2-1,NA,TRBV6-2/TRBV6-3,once,TGTGCCAGCAGTTCATCGGGTGAGCAGTTCTTC,CASSSSGEQFF
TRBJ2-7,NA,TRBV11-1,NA,TGTGCCAGCAGCTTATCCTACTCCTACGAGCAGTACTTC,CASSLSYSYEQYF
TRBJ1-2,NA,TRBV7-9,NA,TGTGCCAGCAGCTTAATTTCGGCTAACTATGGCTACACCTTC,CASSLISANYGYTF
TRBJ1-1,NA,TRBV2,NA,TGTGCCAGCAGCGTAGCGGTGAACACTGAAGCTTTCTTT,CASSVAVNTEAFF
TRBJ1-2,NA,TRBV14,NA,TGTGCCAGCAGCCAAGACGGGACACTTAATTCTGGCTCCTATGGCTACACCTTC,CASSQDGTLNSGSYGYTF
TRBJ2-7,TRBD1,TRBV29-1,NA,TGCAGCGTTGTTAACAGGGGTACCTACGAGCAGTACTTC,CSVVNRGTYEQYF
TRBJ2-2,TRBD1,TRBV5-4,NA,TGTGCCAGCAGCCTATGGACAGGGGCGAACACCGGGGAGCTGTTTTTT,CASSLWTGANTGELFF
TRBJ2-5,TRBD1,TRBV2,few,TGTGCCTACTCAGCGTTAACCGGGACAGCGTACCAAGAGACCCAGTACTTC,CAYSALTGTAYQETQYF
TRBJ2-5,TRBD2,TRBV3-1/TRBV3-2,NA,TGTGCCAGCAGCCAAGTTACCTCTAGCGGGAGGGAGACCCAGTACTTC,CASSQVTSSGRETQYF
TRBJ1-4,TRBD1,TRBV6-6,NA,TGTGCCAGCAGTCGGAGAATCGGGACAGGTTGGCTGGACGAAAAACTGTTTTTT,CASSRRIGTGWLDEKLFF
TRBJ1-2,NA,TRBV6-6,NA,TGTGCCAGCACCAGGGACTATGGCTACACCTTC,CASTRDYGYTF
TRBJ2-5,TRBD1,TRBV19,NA,TGTGCCAGTAGTATAGACCGCCCCGACAGGGGCGGAAAGACCCAGTACTTC,CASSIDRPDRGGKTQYF
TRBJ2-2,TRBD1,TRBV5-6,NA,TGTGCCAGCAGCCTTCGGACAGGGGCAGGCGGGGAGCTGTTTTTT,CASSLRTGAGGELFF
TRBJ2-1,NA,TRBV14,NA,TGTGCCAGCAGCCAAAACCCTAGGGGCTCCTACAATGAGCAGTTCTTC,CASSQNPRGSYNEQFF
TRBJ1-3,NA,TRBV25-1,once,TGTGCCAGCTCATACACCAAGGGGGCCATATATTTT,CASSYTKGAIYF
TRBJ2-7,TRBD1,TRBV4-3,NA,TGCGCCAGCAGCCAAGTTGGGACAGGGCCCTACGAGCAGTACTTC,CASSQVGTGPYEQYF
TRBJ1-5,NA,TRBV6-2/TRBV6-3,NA,TGTGCCAGCAGTTTCGACAGGTCGATCAATCAGCCCCAGCATTTT,CASSFDRSINQPQHF
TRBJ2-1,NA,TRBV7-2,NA,TGTGCCAGCAGCTCAACTAGTTCGGGTGAGCAGTTCTTC,CASSSTSSGEQFF
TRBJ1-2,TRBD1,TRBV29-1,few,TGCAGCGTTGAAAAACGAAGGGGGCGGAACTATGGCTACACCTTC,CSVEKRRGRNYGYTF
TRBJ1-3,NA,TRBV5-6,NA,TGTGCCAGCAGCGGTGCAGGGCCGATAGGAAACACCATATATTTT,CASSGAGPIGNTIYF
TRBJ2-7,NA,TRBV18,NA,TGTGCCAGCTCACCCAGACAGGCCACCTACGAGCAGTACTTC,CASSPRQATYEQYF
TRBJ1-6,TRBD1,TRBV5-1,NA,TGCGCCAGCAGCTTGGACACCGGGACAGGGGATTCACCCCTCCACTTT,CASSLDTGTGDSPLHF
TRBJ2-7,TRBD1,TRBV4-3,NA,TGCGCCAGCAGCCTCCAAACCGGGACAGGCTCCTACGAGCAGTACTTC,CASSLQTGTGSYEQYF
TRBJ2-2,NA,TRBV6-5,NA,TGTGCCAGCAGTCAATTACGGTCCGGGGAGCTGTTTTTT,CASSQLRSGELFF
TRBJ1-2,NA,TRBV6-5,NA,TGTGCCAGCAAGCCCTTCGAGGGTAACTATGGCTACACCTTC,CASKPFEGNYGYTF
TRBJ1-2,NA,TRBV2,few,TGTGCCAGCGCAAGTTTGAGGTTTGGCTACACCTTC,CASASLRFGYTF
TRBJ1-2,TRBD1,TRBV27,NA,TGTGCCAGCAGTTCGACAGGGGGCTCTGGCTACACCTTC,CASSSTGGSGYTF
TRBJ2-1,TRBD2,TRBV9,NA,TGTGCCAGCAGCCAAGGACTAGCGGGAGTTAATGAGCAGTTCTTC,CASSQGLAGVNEQFF